The 28 T cell receptor beta chains listed next were all sequenced from one sample in a study of OX40 agonist ivuxolimab in advanced cancers. TCRdb keeps only in-frame clones here, not all; method: immunoSEQ multiplex PCR. The sample includes tens of thousands of clones, 85% to 95% seen only once; the top ten take around 0.39%. Sample: CD4+ or CD8+ T cells sorted from blood, taken in a trial of the OX40 agonist ivuxolimab. The receptors shown here come from an adult with an advanced solid tumor such as melanoma, head and neck, liver or kidney cancer.

The chain has TRBV6-1 and TRBJ2-7; 12 positions match TRBD2. Germline V gene lookup returns CDR1 MNHNS and CDR2 SASEGT. CDR3 length: 14 amino acids. Trimming took 0 bases from V and 12 from J; bases not matched to a gene: 6. The CDR3 region has the DNA TGTGCCAGCAGTGAAGCCCCAGGGACTAGCGGGTTGTACTTC. This sequence encodes CASSEAPGTSGLYF.

The chain has TRBV30 and TRBJ2-1, with 9 bases matching TRBD2. CDR1 GTSNPN and CDR2 SVGIG come from the germline V gene (reference sequence). The ends lost 0 bases at V and 9 bases at J; junction bases unmatched: 9. The CDR3 runs 15 residues. CDR3 nucleotides: TGTGCCTGGAGTGTAGGGTTAGCGGGGGCGGTTGAGCAGTTCTTC. As protein: CAWSVGLAGAVEQFF.

The chain links TRBV19 to TRBJ2-5, with unresolved D. The V gene's germline CDR1 is LNHDA and CDR2 SQIVND (reference sequence). This CDR3 region has 15 residues. Trimming removed 6 bases at V and 5 bases at J, with 19 bases between. The CDR3 protein is CASSATRQGKETQYF. Written as DNA, the CDR3 is TGTGCCAGTAGCGCGACGCGTCAAGGGAAGGAGACCCAGTACTTC.

This clone has just one count. The chain carries TRBV10-3 and TRBJ2-5, with D tentatively TRBD1 (6 bases). The CDR3 contains 14 residues. Trimming removed 10 bases from V and 6 bases from J, with 21 bases in between. Germline V gives CDR1 ENHRY, CDR2 SYGVKD. This CDR3 reads CASTEETGTQTQYF. The CDR3 region has the DNA TGTGCCAGTACGGAAGAAACAGGGACACAGACCCAGTACTTC.

This chain uses TRBV6-5 with TRBJ2-7; 12 positions agree with TRBD2. This CDR3 region has 14 residues. V shed 7 bases and J 6 bases; nucleotides not matched to a gene: 7. Germline loops: CDR1 MNHEY, CDR2 SVGAGI. The CDR3 DNA follows: TGTGCCAGCAAGGAGACTAGCGGGAGCAGCGAGCAGTACTTC. Its protein is CASKETSGSSEQYF.

The chain is built from TRBV10-3 and TRBJ2-5; D unclear. Germline V gives CDR1 ENHRY, CDR2 SYGVKD. The CDR3 is 11 amino acids. Trimming stripped 4 bases from V and 3 bases from J, with 3 bases between. CDR3 nucleotide sequence: TGTGCCATCAGTGGCGAAGAGACCCAGTACTTC. Translating it yields CAISGEETQYF.

V and J are TRBV11-3 and TRBJ2-7, with a tentative D call TRBD2 (5 bases). CDR1 and CDR2 (germline): SGHNT, YENEEA. The CDR3 totals 14 residues. The V end was cut by 2 bases, the J end by 3 bases, with 11 bases between. CDR3 sequence reads: CASSLFFGGYEQYF. CDR3 in DNA: TGTGCCAGCAGCTTATTTTTTGGAGGCTACGAGCAGTACTTC.

The chain combines TRBV11-2 with TRBJ2-3; the D is unclear. Germline CDR1 and CDR2: SGHAT and FQNNGV. The CDR3 loop spans 13 amino acids. Deletions cut 0 bases from V and 2 bases from J, with 3 bases between. CDR3 in DNA: TGTGCCAGCAGCTTAGATTCCACAGATACGCAGTATTTT. Its protein product is CASSLDSTDTQYF.

The chain couples TRBV5-6 to TRBJ2-1; TRBD1 or TRBD2 may be the D gene (5 bases each). The CDR3 covers 15 residues. V shed 4 bases and J shed 4 bases, with 15 bases lying between them. The germline V gene encodes CDR1 SGHDT and CDR2 YYEEEE. The CDR3 loop is CASSPGTAIYNEQFF. The CDR3 DNA reads as TGTGCCAGCAGCCCCGGGACGGCTATTTACAATGAGCAGTTCTTC.

The chain couples TRBV19 to TRBJ2-7, with D tentatively TRBD2 (7 bases). The CDR3 runs 14 residues. Germline CDR1 LNHDA, CDR2 SQIVND (reference sequence). V lost 2 bases and J lost 4, with 12 bases in between. The CDR3 reads CASSISRGGYEQYF. CDR3 DNA sequence: TGTGCCAGTAGTATAAGCAGGGGAGGGTACGAGCAGTACTTC.

V is TRBV9 and J is TRBJ2-6; 7 nucleotides line up with TRBD1. The CDR3 is 16 residues long. J was trimmed by 1 base and V by 1 base; bases with no gene match: 2. The germline V gene encodes CDR1 SGDLS and CDR2 YYNGEE. The CDR3 spells CASSVTTGSGANVLTF. Written as DNA, the CDR3 is TGTGCCAGCAGCGTAACGACAGGGTCTGGGGCCAACGTCCTGACTTTC.

The chain joins TRBV29-1 to TRBJ2-7; TRBD1 matches at 7 bases. This CDR3 is built from 10 residues. The V and J ends lost 6 bases and 6 bases, in that order; junction bases with no gene match: 2. Germline lookup yields CDR1 SQVTM and CDR2 ANQGSEA. The chain's CDR3 is CSVRTGEQYF. The CDR3 DNA sequence: TGCAGCGTGCGGACAGGCGAGCAGTACTTC.

The chain has TRBV2 and TRBJ1-4, with TRBD1 matching over 7 bases. Germline CDR1 SNHLY, CDR2 FYNNEI. The ends lost 11 bases at V and 7 bases at J; junction bases unmatched: 13. The CDR3 runs 14 residues. As DNA, the CDR3 is TGTGCCTGCAAAGAGACAGGGATATTTGAAAAACTGTTTTTT. Translated: CACKETGIFEKLFF.

The rearrangement uses TRBV11-3 and TRBJ2-3, with TRBD2 matching 12 bases. With V trimmed by 3 bases and J by 1 base, 2 bases remained unmatched. The CDR3 has 16 residues. CDR1 is SGHNT and CDR2 is YENEEA in the germline V gene. The chain's CDR3 is CASSFRLAGGTDTQYF. The CDR3 DNA sequence: TGTGCCAGCAGCTTCCGACTAGCGGGGGGCACAGATACGCAGTATTTT.

This sequence joins TRBV9 and TRBJ2-7; the D is unclear. V gave up 2 bases and J gave up 1 base, with 10 bases separating them. CDR1 is SGDLS, CDR2 YYNGEE, per germline. The CDR3 spans 14 residues. CDR3 sequence (DNA): TGTGCCAGCAGCGTTAACCCGCTATCCTACGAGCAGTACTTC. It encodes CASSVNPLSYEQYF.

The CDR3 region is CASSPRQVVRAFF. CDR3 coding DNA: TGTGCCAGCAGTCCTAGACAGGTCGTGAGAGCTTTCTTT. V and J are TRBV27 and TRBJ1-1, with a possible D match to TRBD1 (6 bases). Germline loops: CDR1 MNHEY, CDR2 SMNVEV (reference sequence). V lost 5 bases and J 10 bases, leaving 17 bases between the germline ends. There are 13 residues in the CDR3.

The rearrangement links TRBV19 to TRBJ2-7; 8 nucleotides align to TRBD2. The CDR3 length is 16 residues. The V and J ends lost 1 base and 2 bases, in that order; junction bases with no gene match: 7. Germline CDR1 reads LNHDA; CDR2 reads SQIVND (reference sequence). CDR3 DNA sequence: TGTGCCAGTAGTATAGGCGGGGGGACGGGGACCTACGAGCAGTACTTC. Protein product: CASSIGGGTGTYEQYF.

The chain is built from TRBV5-1 and TRBJ2-4; D not resolved. The CDR3 has 15 amino acids. The ends were cut back, 6 bases at V and 0 bases at J, with 13 bases in the middle. Germline CDR1 SGHRS, CDR2 YFSETQ. CDR3 amino acids: CASTPSDPAKNIQYF. The CDR3 DNA follows: TGCGCCAGCACACCATCCGACCCAGCCAAAAACATTCAGTACTTC.

This chain joins TRBV29-1 and TRBJ2-1; D possibly matches TRBD1 or TRBD2 (5 bases each). V was shortened by 6 bases and J by 4 bases, with 19 bases between the two germline ends. The CDR3 contains 15 residues. From germline, CDR1 is SQVTM and CDR2 ANQGSEA. Written as DNA, the CDR3 is TGCAGCGTACCTCGAGGGGCGATACTTTACAATGAGCAGTTCTTC. As protein: CSVPRGAILYNEQFF.

This chain uses TRBV5-1 with TRBJ2-7; no definite D call. The V end was cut by 0 bases, the J end by 1 base, with 14 bases between. CDR3 length: 16 amino acids. Germline CDR1 SGHRS, CDR2 YFSETQ. The CDR3: CASSLASATRSYEQYF. CDR3 in DNA: TGCGCCAGCAGCTTGGCCTCGGCAACCAGATCCTACGAGCAGTACTTC.

The CDR3 nucleotides are TGTGCCAGCAGCGCCCCGTCAGAAGCTTTCTTT. This sequence encodes CASSAPSEAFF. This chain connects TRBV7-9 to TRBJ1-1; D gene unclear. Germline CDR1 and CDR2: SEHNR and FQNEAQ (reference sequence). V lost 5 bases to trimming and J lost 8 bases, with 9 bases between them. CDR3 size: 11 residues.

The genes are TRBV4-2 and TRBJ2-3; D gene unclear. Germline V gene data show CDR1 as LGHNA and CDR2 as YNFKEQ. Trimming cost V 2 bases and J 6 bases, with 15 bases left between them. CDR3 size: 15 residues. The CDR3 spells CASSQIPGSRDTQYF. CDR3 sequence (DNA): TGTGCCAGCAGCCAAATACCTGGGTCCCGGGATACGCAGTATTTT.

This chain joins TRBV19 and TRBJ2-3, with D possibly being TRBD2 (6 bases). The V end was cut by 6 bases, the J end by 1 base, with 14 bases between. Germline values: CDR1 LNHDA, CDR2 SQIVND (reference sequence). The CDR3 is 15 amino acids. The CDR3, as DNA: TGTGCCAGTAGCACCTGGCGGGATCGCACAGATACGCAGTATTTT. The encoded protein is CASSTWRDRTDTQYF.

The chain is built from TRBV11-3 and TRBJ2-5; D is undetermined. V lost 10 bases to trimming and J lost 5 bases, with 14 bases between them. Germline-derived CDR1 and CDR2 are SGHNT and YENEEA. The CDR3 loop spans 12 amino acids. CDR3 residues: CATKRVGETQYF. The CDR3 coding sequence is TGTGCCACCAAAAGAGTGGGGGAGACCCAGTACTTC.

The chain is built from TRBV29-1 and TRBJ1-1, with D hard to call. From germline, CDR1 is SQVTM and CDR2 ANQGSEA. Trimming left V 6 bases short and J 3 bases short, with 17 bases between. The CDR3 totals 14 residues. CDR3 DNA sequence: TGCAGCGTCGCCCCGTTGATAGGAGACACTGAAGCTTTCTTT. Amino acid sequence: CSVAPLIGDTEAFF. Using reference TRBV29-1 and TRBJ1-1 for the parts outside the CDR3, the full variable domain is SAVISQKPSRDICQRGTSLTIQCQVDSQVTMMFWYRQQPGQSLTLIATANQGSEATYESGFVIDKFPISRPNLTFSTLTVSNMSPEDSSIYLCSVAPLIGDTEAFFGQGTRLTVV.

The genes are TRBV28 and TRBJ1-1; D may be TRBD1 (5 bases). V lost 3 bases and J 6 bases, leaving 14 bases between the germline ends. Germline V CDR1 and CDR2: MDHEN, SYDVKM. The CDR3 length is 14 residues. CDR3 loop: CASSLGQGSPEAFF. The CDR3 coding sequence is TGTGCCAGCAGTTTGGGGCAGGGAAGTCCTGAAGCTTTCTTT.

This clone showed up just a few times. V and J are TRBV7-3 and TRBJ1-1; D perhaps matches TRBD1 (6 bases). Germline assignment: CDR1 SGHTA and CDR2 FQGTGA. This CDR3 is built from 13 residues. Trimming cost V 4 bases and J 4 bases, with 10 bases left between them. The CDR3 DNA is TGTGCCAGCAGCTCTCAACAGGGCACTGAAGCTTTCTTT. This translates into CASSSQQGTEAFF.

The CDR3 DNA reads TGTGCCTGGAGCGCAGGGAGTTCGGGGTTTAATGAGCAGTTCTTC. This translates into CAWSAGSSGFNEQFF. This chain connects TRBV30 to TRBJ2-1, with D perhaps matching TRBD1 or TRBD2 (5 bases each). There are 15 residues in the CDR3. Looked up from germline, CDR1 is GTSNPN and CDR2 is SVGIG (reference sequence). V shed 3 bases and J shed 7 bases, with 19 bases lying between them.